Listed below are T cell receptor beta chains from one sample, sequenced in a study of vaccination and CD4 T cells after COVID-19. Their antigens remain unidentified. From the PCR reads, TCRdb called clonotypes with MiXCR, one entry per CDR3 protein. The sample records under 20,000 distinct CDR3 sequences, over 60% being singletons. This material consisted of CD4+ T cells from blood, cultured in vitro, taken after SARS-CoV-2 vaccination. The origin of the receptors is a human donor who received a COVID-19 vaccine. The CDR3 runs from the conserved cysteine through the conserved F or W. Each record gives: J gene, clone size, V gene, D gene, CDR3 protein, CDR3 DNA. D genes are given only for firm matches. Clone sizes are given selectively: once, few, many, or a class where the clone is expanded.

J: TRBJ2-2
size: .
V: TRBV2
D: .
CDR3: CASSRISDAGELFF
DNA: TGTGCCAGCAGTCGGATTAGCGACGCCGGGGAGCTGTTTTTT

J: TRBJ1-5
size: .
V: TRBV18
D: TRBD1
CDR3: CASSPLTGNQPQHF
DNA: TGTGCCAGCTCACCTCTGACAGGGAATCAGCCCCAGCATTTT

J: TRBJ1-1
size: few
V: TRBV2
D: TRBD1
CDR3: CASSLHRGRNTEAFF
DNA: TGTGCCAGCAGTTTACACAGGGGCCGGAACACTGAAGCTTTCTTT

J: TRBJ2-1
size: .
V: TRBV15
D: .
CDR3: CATSVSQGDEQFF
DNA: TGTGCCACCAGCGTTTCACAGGGTGATGAGCAGTTCTTC

J: TRBJ2-2
size: .
V: TRBV6-2/TRBV6-3
D: .
CDR3: CASSPTGRTTGELFF
DNA: TGTGCCAGCAGCCCAACCGGCCGGACGACCGGGGAGCTGTTTTTT

J: TRBJ1-1
size: .
V: TRBV10-1
D: .
CDR3: CASKGHLNTEAFF
DNA: TGCGCCAGCAAGGGCCACCTGAACACTGAAGCTTTCTTT

J: TRBJ2-1
size: .
V: TRBV20-1
D: .
CDR3: CSASGGRGSYNEQFF
DNA: TGCAGTGCTAGTGGGGGCAGGGGCTCCTACAATGAGCAGTTCTTC

J: TRBJ1-3
size: .
V: TRBV6-1
D: .
CDR3: CASSELYRENGNTIYF
DNA: TGTGCCAGCAGTGAATTGTACAGGGAGAATGGAAACACCATATATTTT

J: TRBJ1-2
size: .
V: TRBV6-5
D: .
CDR3: CASSFIRTTANYGYTF
DNA: TGTGCCAGCAGTTTCATAAGGACAACCGCTAACTATGGCTACACCTTC

J: TRBJ1-6
size: .
V: TRBV2
D: TRBD1
CDR3: CASRGGGANSPLHF
DNA: TGTGCCAGCAGAGGAGGGGGCGCGAATTCACCCCTCCACTTT

J: TRBJ1-2
size: .
V: TRBV2
D: .
CDR3: CASSLRYIDYGYTF
DNA: TGTGCCAGCAGCTTGAGGTATATTGACTATGGCTACACCTTC

J: TRBJ1-1
size: .
V: TRBV6-1
D: .
CDR3: CASGEQRRRTEAFF
DNA: TGTGCCAGCGGCGAACAACGCCGGAGGACTGAAGCTTTCTTT

J: TRBJ1-2
size: .
V: TRBV12-3/TRBV12-4
D: TRBD1
CDR3: CASSLSHGTAGYTF
DNA: TGTGCCAGCAGTTTGTCTCATGGGACAGCTGGCTACACCTTC

J: TRBJ2-5
size: .
V: TRBV7-8
D: .
CDR3: CASSFRGETQYF
DNA: TGTGCCAGCAGCTTCAGGGGAGAGACCCAGTACTTC

J: TRBJ1-6
size: .
V: TRBV5-4
D: .
CDR3: CASSLSNSPLHF
DNA: TGTGCCAGCAGCTTAAGTAATTCACCCCTCCACTTT

J: TRBJ2-3
size: .
V: TRBV30
D: .
CDR3: CAWSVLAGSPRGTQYF
DNA: TGTGCCTGGAGTGTATTGGCAGGGTCGCCACGGGGTACGCAGTATTTT

J: TRBJ1-2
size: .
V: TRBV5-5
D: TRBD1
CDR3: CASSYPGQGRYGYTF
DNA: TGTGCCAGCAGCTATCCGGGACAGGGCCGCTATGGCTACACCTTC

J: TRBJ2-5
size: .
V: TRBV12-5
D: .
CDR3: CASGLGPSKETQYF
DNA: TGTGCTAGTGGCCTGGGGCCCTCCAAAGAGACCCAGTACTTC

J: TRBJ2-5
size: few
V: TRBV7-9
D: TRBD2
CDR3: CASSFRGGTETQYF
DNA: TGTGCCAGCAGCTTTCGGGGGGGGACGGAGACCCAGTACTTC

J: TRBJ2-3
size: .
V: TRBV2
D: TRBD2
CDR3: CASRGGGDTQYF
DNA: TGTGCCAGCCGCGGGGGGGGAGATACGCAGTATTTT

J: TRBJ1-4
size: .
V: TRBV19
D: TRBD1
CDR3: CASTLPGQDGEKLFF
DNA: TGTGCCAGTACTCTACCGGGACAGGATGGTGAAAAACTGTTTTTT

J: TRBJ1-1
size: .
V: TRBV6-1
D: .
CDR3: CASIDRMNTEAFF
DNA: TGTGCCAGCATCGACAGAATGAACACTGAAGCTTTCTTT

J: TRBJ1-1
size: few
V: TRBV19
D: .
CDR3: CASSLQGRNTEAFF
DNA: TGTGCCAGTAGTTTACAGGGCAGGAACACTGAAGCTTTCTTT

J: TRBJ1-5
size: .
V: TRBV19
D: TRBD1
CDR3: CASTWDRGQPQHF
DNA: TGTGCCAGTACCTGGGACAGGGGGCAGCCCCAGCATTTT

J: TRBJ1-1
size: .
V: TRBV19
D: TRBD1
CDR3: CASSRRQGGTEAFF
DNA: TGTGCCAGTAGCAGAAGACAGGGGGGCACTGAAGCTTTCTTT

J: TRBJ1-6
size: .
V: TRBV3-1
D: .
CDR3: CASSLGGSYNSPLHF
DNA: TGTGCCAGCAGCCTAGGAGGCAGTTATAATTCACCCCTCCACTTT

J: TRBJ1-1
size: .
V: TRBV6-5
D: .
CDR3: CASSYSAGNTEAFF
DNA: TGTGCCAGCAGTTACTCTGCGGGGAACACTGAAGCTTTCTTT

J: TRBJ1-2
size: .
V: TRBV2
D: .
CDR3: CASLYPTVNYGYTF
DNA: TGTGCCAGCCTTTACCCGACAGTTAACTATGGCTACACCTTC

J: TRBJ1-5
size: once
V: TRBV6-2/TRBV6-3
D: .
CDR3: CASNLRGGRSNQPQHF
DNA: TGTGCCAGCAACTTACGGGGAGGCCGGAGCAATCAGCCCCAGCATTTT

J: TRBJ1-5
size: .
V: TRBV5-1
D: TRBD1
CDR3: CASILTGGGQPQHF
DNA: TGCGCCAGCATCCTCACAGGGGGTGGTCAGCCCCAGCATTTT

J: TRBJ2-1
size: .
V: TRBV15
D: .
CDR3: CATSRDRIQTSYNEQFF
DNA: TGTGCCACCAGCAGAGATCGGATCCAGACCTCCTACAATGAGCAGTTCTTC

J: TRBJ1-6
size: .
V: TRBV7-2
D: .
CDR3: CASSLASGGGNSPLHF
DNA: TGTGCCAGCAGCTTAGCAAGCGGGGGTGGGAATTCACCCCTCCACTTT

J: TRBJ1-5
size: .
V: TRBV6-1
D: .
CDR3: CASSFTGSGNQPQHF
DNA: TGTGCCAGCAGCTTCACGGGGAGTGGCAATCAGCCCCAGCATTTT

J: TRBJ1-6
size: .
V: TRBV20-1
D: TRBD1
CDR3: CSAKTGGFDSPLHF
DNA: TGCAGTGCTAAAACAGGGGGTTTTGATTCACCCCTCCACTTT

J: TRBJ2-3
size: .
V: TRBV7-3
D: TRBD2
CDR3: CASSLRRGVTDTQYF
DNA: TGTGCCAGCAGCTTACGGCGGGGGGTCACAGATACGCAGTATTTT

J: TRBJ2-5
size: .
V: TRBV7-9
D: TRBD2
CDR3: CASSRAGRGGRETQYF
DNA: TGTGCCAGCAGCCGTGCCGGCCGGGGGGGGCGGGAGACCCAGTACTTC

J: TRBJ1-6
size: .
V: TRBV30
D: TRBD1
CDR3: CAWSAGQDNSPLHF
DNA: TGTGCCTGGAGTGCGGGACAGGATAATTCACCCCTCCACTTT

J: TRBJ2-3
size: .
V: TRBV12-3/TRBV12-4
D: .
CDR3: CASSFKWTVTDTQYF
DNA: TGTGCCAGCAGTTTTAAGTGGACAGTCACAGATACGCAGTATTTT

J: TRBJ1-1
size: .
V: TRBV29-1
D: .
CDR3: CSVEVGQNTEAFF
DNA: TGCAGCGTTGAAGTCGGACAGAACACTGAAGCTTTCTTT

J: TRBJ1-5
size: .
V: TRBV2
D: .
CDR3: CASSVIGFEPQHF
DNA: TGTGCCAGCAGTGTTATAGGGTTTGAGCCCCAGCATTTT

J: TRBJ2-7
size: .
V: TRBV5-4
D: TRBD1
CDR3: CASSRGQAGSYEQYF
DNA: TGTGCCAGCAGCCGGGGACAGGCGGGCTCCTACGAGCAGTACTTC

J: TRBJ1-1
size: .
V: TRBV6-1
D: .
CDR3: CASSERQGLRNTEAFF
DNA: TGTGCCAGCAGTGAAAGGCAGGGACTACGGAACACTGAAGCTTTCTTT

J: TRBJ2-1
size: .
V: TRBV20-1
D: .
CDR3: CSAGIVRGIYNEQFF
DNA: TGCAGTGCAGGAATAGTAAGGGGAATCTACAATGAGCAGTTCTTC

J: TRBJ2-3
size: .
V: TRBV21-1
D: .
CDR3: CASSKVRTLVPDTQYF
DNA: TGTGCCAGCAGCAAAGTTCGCACCCTTGTTCCAGATACGCAGTATTTT

J: TRBJ1-2
size: medium-sized
V: TRBV6-1
D: .
CDR3: CASSERQDYGYTF
DNA: TGTGCCAGCAGTGAAAGGCAGGACTATGGCTACACCTTC

J: TRBJ2-3
size: .
V: TRBV2
D: .
CDR3: CASRLGVPTDTQYF
DNA: TGTGCCAGCAGGTTAGGGGTTCCCACAGATACGCAGTATTTT

J: TRBJ2-5
size: .
V: TRBV2
D: .
CDR3: CASSEQGGETQYF
DNA: TGTGCCAGCAGTGAACAGGGTGGAGAGACCCAGTACTTC